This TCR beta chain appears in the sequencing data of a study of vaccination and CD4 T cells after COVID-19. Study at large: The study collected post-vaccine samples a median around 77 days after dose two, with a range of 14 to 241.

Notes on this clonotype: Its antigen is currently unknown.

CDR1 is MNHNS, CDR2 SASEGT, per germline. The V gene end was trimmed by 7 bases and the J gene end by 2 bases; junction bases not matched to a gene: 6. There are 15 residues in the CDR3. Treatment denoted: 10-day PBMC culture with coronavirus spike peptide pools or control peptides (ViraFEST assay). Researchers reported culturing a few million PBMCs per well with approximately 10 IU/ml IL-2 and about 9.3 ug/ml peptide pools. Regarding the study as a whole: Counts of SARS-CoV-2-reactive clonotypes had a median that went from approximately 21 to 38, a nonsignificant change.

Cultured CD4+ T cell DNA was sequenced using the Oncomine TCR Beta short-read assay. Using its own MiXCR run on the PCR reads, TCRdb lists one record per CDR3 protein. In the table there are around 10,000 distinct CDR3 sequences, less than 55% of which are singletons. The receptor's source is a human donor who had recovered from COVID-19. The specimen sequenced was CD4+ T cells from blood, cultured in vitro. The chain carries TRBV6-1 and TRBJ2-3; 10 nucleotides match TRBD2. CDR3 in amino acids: CASIMSGGATDTQYF. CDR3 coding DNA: TGTGCCAGCATTATGAGCGGGGGGGCCACAGATACGCAGTATTTT.